One and the same sample provided the 27 T cell receptor beta chains below, sequenced in a study of blood T cells in healthy people across ages. A second roughly 6 to 11 cycle PCR used barcoded and J-beta primers. One entry per CDR3 protein, called by TCRdb with MiXCR from the 5' RACE reads. In the table there are 650,000 to 700,000 distinct CDR3 sequences, roughly 32% of which are singletons. Sequencing used blood. The receptors were sampled from a woman at least 80 years old in good health.

This clonotype was counted at least ten times. The J gene is TRBJ2-3, the V gene TRBV7-8; no clear D gene. The ends were cut back, 3 bases at V and 2 bases at J, with 9 bases in the middle. There are 14 residues in the CDR3. The germline V gene encodes CDR1 SGHVS and CDR2 FQNEAQ. This chain's CDR3 is CASSLDEATDTQYF. In nucleotides, the CDR3 is TGTGCCAGCAGCTTGGACGAGGCCACAGATACGCAGTATTTT.

This clonotype was picked up many times. The V and J genes are TRBV7-9 and TRBJ1-1; D gene ambiguous. The germline gives CDR1 SEHNR, CDR2 FQNEAQ (reference sequence). The CDR3 is 12 residues long. Trimming left V 11 bases short and J 3 bases short, with 13 bases between. CDR3 loop: CAGGRKDTEAFF. The DNA for the CDR3 is TGTGCCGGAGGACGGAAAGACACTGAAGCTTTCTTT.

Note on this clonotype: This may be a read error, as it is one base from a much larger clone. The gene calls are TRBV12-3 or TRBV12-4 and TRBJ2-7; D call uncertain. Trimming pared 4 bases from V and 7 bases from J, leaving 14 bases between. The CDR3 covers 13 residues. CDR3 protein: CASSYTSDNEQYF. The CDR3 DNA reads TGTGCCAGCAGTTACACATCCGACAATGAGCAGTACTTC.

The chain couples TRBV19 to TRBJ2-3; D assignment may be TRBD1 or TRBD2 (5 bases each). V lost 4 bases and J 4 bases, leaving 12 bases between the germline ends. The CDR3 consists of 14 residues. CDR1 is LNHDA, CDR2 SQIVND, per germline (reference sequence). CDR3 coding DNA: TGTGCCAGTAGTACGGGGACGCCGGCAGATACGCAGTATTTT. Protein product: CASSTGTPADTQYF. The whole variable domain, remainder taken from reference TRBV19 and TRBJ2-3, is DGGITQSPKYLFRKEGQNVTLSCEQNLNHDAMYWYRQDPGQGLRLIYYSQIVNDFQKGDIAEGYSVSREKKESFPLTVTSAQKNPTAFYLCASSTGTPADTQYFGPGTRLTVL.

This clonotype was counted many times. V and J are TRBV7-2 and TRBJ2-7; the D is unclear. Germline V gene data show CDR1 as SGHTA and CDR2 as FQGNSA. The CDR3 loop spans 13 amino acids. The germline V and J ends were trimmed by 1 base and 7 bases, with 11 bases remaining between them. The CDR3 sequence: CASSLVIGSEQYF. CDR3 in DNA: TGTGCCAGCAGCTTAGTAATCGGGTCGGAGCAGTACTTC.

As for this clonotype: A much larger clone sits a single nucleotide away, making a read error possible. This CDR3 reads CSAGPLLAGGPETQYF. The CDR3 DNA follows: TGCAGTGCTGGACCCCTACTAGCGGGGGGGCCTGAGACCCAGTACTTC. This sequence joins TRBV20-1 and TRBJ2-5; TRBD2 agrees at 13 bases. The CDR3 runs 16 residues. The V segment lost 5 bases and the J segment 5 bases; nucleotides outside the gene matches: 11. Germline V gene lookup returns CDR1 DFQATT and CDR2 SNEGSKA (reference sequence).

This clonotype was seen a few times. This chain joins TRBV3-1 and TRBJ1-2; a possible D gene is TRBD1 (5 bases). This CDR3 contains 12 residues. Trimming left V 4 bases short and J 8 bases short, with 11 bases between. Germline V gene data show CDR1 as LGHDT and CDR2 as YNNKEL (reference sequence). The CDR3 bases are TGTGCCAGCAGCCCCGGCCCAGGGGGCTACACCTTC. Translation: CASSPGPGGYTF.

This clonotype appeared many times. J is TRBJ2-1 and V is TRBV3-1, with 12 nucleotides matching TRBD1. CDR1 is LGHDT, CDR2 YNNKEL, per germline (reference sequence). The CDR3 sequence is 15 residues long. With V trimmed by 4 bases and J by 10 bases, 8 bases remained unmatched. The CDR3 spells CASSRPGQGAREQFF. CDR3 coding DNA: TGTGCCAGCAGCCGACCGGGACAGGGGGCACGGGAGCAGTTCTTC.

In this sample, this clonotype turned up many times. The V call is TRBV11-1, the J call TRBJ2-3; 7 positions match TRBD2. CDR1 is SGHAT and CDR2 is FQDESV in the germline V gene (reference sequence). The CDR3 runs to 15 residues. With 4 bases clipped from V and 2 bases from J, the junction kept 6 bases outside the gene matches. The CDR3 region has the DNA TGTGCCAGCAGCTCTTGGGAGGGCTTCACAGATACGCAGTATTTT. It is translated as CASSSWEGFTDTQYF. The variable domain in full, completed from reference TRBV11-1 and TRBJ2-3, reads EAEVAQSPRYKITEKSQAVAFWCDPISGHATLYWYRQILGQGPELLVQFQDESVVDDSQLPKDRFSAERLKGVDSTLKIQPAELGDSAMYLCASSSWEGFTDTQYFGPGTRLTVL.

Ten or more counts support this clonotype. V and J are TRBV7-2 and TRBJ2-7, with TRBD1 matching 8 bases. J gave up 2 bases and V 0 bases, and 3 bases lay outside the gene matches. From germline, CDR1 is SGHTA and CDR2 FQGNSA. This CDR3 region has 15 residues. Here the CDR3 DNA reads TGTGCCAGCAGCTTAGCGCGGGACAGGACCTACGAGCAGTACTTC. Residues: CASSLARDRTYEQYF.

A few counts support this clonotype. Since a much larger clone is just one base distant, this may be a read error. CDR3 nucleotides: TGCAGTGCTAGAGATCCGGCTAGCGGGGGGGCCATAGAGACCCAGTTCTTC. Its protein product is CSARDPASGGAIETQFF. The V call is TRBV20-1, the J call TRBJ2-1; 12 nucleotides match TRBD2. Germline V gene data show CDR1 as DFQATT and CDR2 as SNEGSKA (reference sequence). J lost 13 bases, V lost 0 bases, and 16 bases had no gene match. The CDR3 totals 17 residues.

The chain carries TRBV7-2 and TRBJ1-6, with 8 bases identical to TRBD1. The germline V gene encodes CDR1 SGHTA and CDR2 FQGNSA. Trimming removed 5 bases from V and 18 bases from J; junction bases left unmatched: 12. The CDR3 contains 13 residues. The CDR3 DNA reads as TGTGCCAGCAGCCACAGGGGGGGACGGTCCGGCCACTTT. It yields the protein CASSHRGGRSGHF.

This clonotype was recorded many times. The genes are TRBV7-2 and TRBJ2-2; 7 bases line up with TRBD1. Germline V gene lookup returns CDR1 SGHTA and CDR2 FQGNSA. The CDR3 runs 15 residues. V shed 5 bases, J shed 5 bases, and the junction held 8 bases outside the gene matches. CDR3 protein: CASSTRQGNTGELFF. CDR3 sequence (DNA): TGTGCCAGCAGCACCCGACAGGGTAATACCGGGGAGCTGTTTTTT.

This clonotype was seen only a few times. Since a much larger clone is just one base distant, this may be a read error. J is TRBJ1-1 and V is TRBV20-1; D call uncertain. This CDR3 contains 14 residues. Germline V gene sequence: CDR1 DFQATT, CDR2 SNEGSKA (reference sequence). Deletions cut 3 bases from V and 3 bases from J, with 14 bases between. In DNA, the CDR3 is TGCAGTGCTAGTAAGACGGGCTCAGACACTGAAGCTTTCTTT. Translated: CSASKTGSDTEAFF.

The chain couples TRBV9 to TRBJ2-1; perhaps D is TRBD1 or TRBD2 (5 bases each). Germline-derived CDR1 and CDR2 are SGDLS and YYNGEE. Trimming removed 8 bases from V and 7 bases from J, with 13 bases in between. CDR3 size: 12 residues. DNA of the CDR3: TGTGCCAGTAGCTTCGGGGCTAATGAGCAGTTCTTC. This codes for CASSFGANEQFF.

Remarks on this clonotype: This could be a read error, since a much larger clone is one nucleotide away. This chain links TRBV7-9 with TRBJ2-1, with D perhaps TRBD2 (6 bases). The V gene lost 8 bases and the J gene lost 13 bases, with 21 bases spanning the gap. The CDR3 contains 13 residues. From germline, CDR1 is SEHNR and CDR2 FQNEAQ (reference sequence). CDR3 coding DNA: TGTGCCAGCGGGGCGGGACCCCTGGAGACCCAGTTCTTC. Translation gives CASGAGPLETQFF. The whole variable domain, filled in from reference TRBV7-9 and TRBJ2-1, reads DTGVSQNPRHKITKRGQNVTFRCDPISEHNRLYWYRQTLGQGPEFLTYFQNEAQLEKSRLLSDRFSAERPKGSFSTLEIQRTEQGDSAMYLCASGAGPLETQFFGPGTRLTVL.

This clonotype was counted many times. The CDR3 is CASSMGQNTEAFF. In DNA form, the CDR3 reads TGTGCCAGCAGTATGGGACAGAACACTGAAGCTTTCTTT. The chain recombines TRBV25-1 with TRBJ1-1; D possibly corresponds to TRBD1 (6 bases). The CDR3 contains 13 residues. Germline V gene data show CDR1 as MGHDK and CDR2 as SYGVNS. Trimming stripped 5 bases from V and 1 base from J, with 8 bases between. The full variable domain, its missing parts supplied by reference TRBV25-1 and TRBJ1-1, is EADIYQTPRYLVIGTGKKITLECSQTMGHDKMYWYQQDPGMELHLIHYSYGVNSTEKGDLSSESTVSRIRTEHFPLTLESARPSHTSQYLCASSMGQNTEAFFGQGTRLTVV.

The rearrangement links TRBV6-1 to TRBJ1-4, with D uncertain. V lost 1 base and J lost 14, with 20 bases in between. Germline lookup yields CDR1 MNHNS and CDR2 SASEGT. The CDR3 is 15 amino acids. CDR3 amino acids: CASSEVPGLLAILFF. In nucleotides, the CDR3 is TGTGCCAGCAGTGAAGTACCGGGCCTCCTTGCTATCCTGTTTTTT.

The chain recombines TRBV6-1 with TRBJ1-1; TRBD1 aligns across 7 bases. The CDR3 is 15 residues long. CDR1 and CDR2 from the germline V gene are MNHNS and SASEGT. V lost 1 base and J lost 3; bases outside the gene matches: 5. CDR3 protein: CASSEVSGGHTEAFF. CDR3 bases: TGTGCCAGCAGTGAAGTTTCAGGGGGGCACACTGAAGCTTTCTTT.

This chain connects TRBV20-1 to TRBJ1-5; 9 bases are a match to TRBD1. The germline CDR1 and CDR2 sequences are DFQATT and SNEGSKA (reference sequence). The CDR3 runs 15 residues. Trimming took 3 bases from V and 3 from J; bases not matched to a gene: 6. The CDR3 DNA is TGCAGTGCTAGCCGGGACAGGGTTGACAATCAGCCCCAGCATTTT. Translating gives CSASRDRVDNQPQHF.

This clonotype has a handful of counts. At one of its ends the junction is not consistent with the germline gene, which may arise from a read error. The chain combines TRBV15 with TRBJ1-4; TRBD1 matches at 7 bases. CDR3 length equals 14 residues. The germline gives CDR1 LNHNV, CDR2 YYDKDF (reference sequence). The CDR3 here is CATSPQGGPEKRFF. CDR3 nucleotide sequence: TGTGCCACCAGCCCCCAGGGGGGGCCTGAAAAACGGTTTTTT.

This clonotype was recorded at least ten times. This sequence joins TRBV30 and TRBJ2-4; 8 nucleotides align to TRBD2. The DNA end is more similar to TRBJ2-7, so the J call may be wrong. CDR3 length: 13 residues. Germline loops: CDR1 GTSNPN, CDR2 SVGIG (reference sequence). CDR3 loop: CAWTGGPVNEQYF. As DNA, the CDR3 is TGTGCCTGGACGGGGGGGCCTGTGAACGAGCAGTACTTC.

This clonotype appeared a few times. The chain links TRBV28 to TRBJ1-6; D not certain. The CDR3 length is 16 residues. The germline V gene has CDR1 MDHEN and CDR2 SYDVKM. V lost 6 bases and J 9 bases, leaving 21 bases between the germline ends. CDR3 DNA: TGTGCCAGCAGCCCACCCGGACCTGCAGGCGGTTCACCCCTCCACTTT. The encoded protein is CASSPPGPAGGSPLHF.

V and J are TRBV5-1 and TRBJ2-1; the match to TRBD1 covers 9 bases. The V gene's germline CDR1 is SGHRS and CDR2 YFSETQ. Trimming cost V 2 bases and J 7 bases; bases outside gene matches: 7. This CDR3 spans 15 amino acids. The CDR3 coding sequence is TGCGCCAGCAGCTTCCGGACAGGGGCCGCAAATGAGCAGTTCTTC. It codes for CASSFRTGAANEQFF.

V is TRBV7-2 and J is TRBJ2-5; 13 bases map to TRBD2. There are 17 residues in the CDR3. The junction had 12 bases not matched to a gene; V was cut back by 5 bases and J by 6 bases. Germline CDR1 is SGHTA and CDR2 is FQGNSA. For the CDR3, the DNA is TGTGCCAGCAGCGCCAAGGCCGGGACTAGCGGGGCTAAGACCCAGTACTTC. This codes for CASSAKAGTSGAKTQYF.

This clonotype occurred once. The V call is TRBV12-3 or TRBV12-4, the J call TRBJ2-1; 9 bases agree with TRBD2. Trimming took 4 bases from V and 10 from J; bases not matched to a gene: 8. The CDR3 sequence is 14 residues long. The CDR3 loop is CASSSGGGVCEQFF. The CDR3 coding sequence is TGTGCCAGCAGTTCAGGCGGGGGGGTCTGCGAGCAGTTCTTC.

This clonotype appeared many times. The chain is built from TRBV6-2 or TRBV6-3 and TRBJ1-5; TRBD1 might be the D (5 bases). Trimming took 4 bases from V and 7 from J, leaving 20 bases between them. The CDR3 totals 16 residues. CDR1 and CDR2 (germline): MNHEY, SVGEGT. The CDR3: CASSSITGGSGQPQHF. The CDR3 region has the DNA TGTGCCAGCAGTTCGATTACAGGTGGTAGCGGGCAGCCCCAGCATTTT.